This TCR beta chain was observed in a study of a mutant IDH1 vaccine in newly diagnosed glioma. The time point: week 35, safety follow-up. Topical imiquimod accompanied each vaccine dose, which consisted of 300 ug of mutant IDH1 20-mer peptide. V was shortened by 5 bases and J by 0 bases, with 17 bases between the two germline ends. CDR1 and CDR2 from the germline V gene are SNHLY and FYNNEI. The CDR3 consists of 17 residues. Using immunoSEQ multiplex PCR, the repertoire was profiled, and TCRdb retains in-frame clones only, with some absent. The sample has 35,000 to 50,000 clones; around 92% are singletons. A remark on this clone: Its antigen is currently unknown.

V gene TRBV2 combines with J gene TRBJ1-3, with D perhaps matching TRBD1 (5 bases). The receptor's source is a man aged 45-60 years with glioma. Material: PBMCs, obtained from a glioma patient whose treatment included an IDH1 peptide vaccine. CDR3 amino acids: CASSPSGTRASGNTIYF. The CDR3 DNA follows: TGTGCCAGCAGTCCGAGTGGGACCCGCGCCTCTGGAAACACCATATATTTT.